This TCR beta chain was obtained from a study of human T cells and chemical hapten exposure. Study-level background: Patch tests put 0.01% DPC on the upper back, read at 6 days. Points from the study as a whole: With DPC sensitization, TCRs exceeding 1 in 1000 frequency showed no change. A positive correlation with patch test score was shown by PT1 expanded TCR counts.

From germline, CDR1 is MNHEY and CDR2 SVGAGI. V gave up 2 bases and J gave up 2 bases; unmatched junction bases: 1. This CDR3 has 14 residues. TCRdb re-analysed the RACE reads in MiXCR, keeping a single row per CDR3 protein. Here the sample spans 250,000 or so distinct CDR3 sequences, about 7.7% being singletons. The time point: pre-sensitization, week 0. The treatment is: therapeutic diphenylcyclopropenone sensitization with weekly scalp DPC. Comment on this clonotype: Its specificity is not known.

The sequenced sample was whole blood, obtained in connection with sensitization to the hapten diphenylcyclopropenone (DPC). The clonotype originates from a man aged 18 to 30 with alopecia areata. Some clones in this sample may be carry-over from other donors' samples. The chain couples TRBV6-5 to TRBJ1-2, with 8 bases identical to TRBD1. In DNA, the CDR3 is TGTGCCAGCAGTTACAACAGGGGGAACTATGGCTACACCTTC. Translating gives CASSYNRGNYGYTF.